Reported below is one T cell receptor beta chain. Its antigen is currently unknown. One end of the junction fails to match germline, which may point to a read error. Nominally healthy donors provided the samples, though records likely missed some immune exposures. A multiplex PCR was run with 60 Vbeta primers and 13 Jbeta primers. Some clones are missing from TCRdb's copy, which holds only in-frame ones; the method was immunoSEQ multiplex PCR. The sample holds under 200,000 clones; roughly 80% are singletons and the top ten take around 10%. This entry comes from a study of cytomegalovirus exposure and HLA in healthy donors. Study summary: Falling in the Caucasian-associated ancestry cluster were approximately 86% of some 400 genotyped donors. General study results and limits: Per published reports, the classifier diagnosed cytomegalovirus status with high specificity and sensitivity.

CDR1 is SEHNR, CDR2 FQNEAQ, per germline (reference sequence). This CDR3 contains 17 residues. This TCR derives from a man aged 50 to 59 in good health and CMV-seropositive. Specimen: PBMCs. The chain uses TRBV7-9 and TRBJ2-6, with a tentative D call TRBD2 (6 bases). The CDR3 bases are TGTGCCAGCAGCTTAGTTGCCAGGGAGGCTGGGGCCAACGGCCTGACTTTC. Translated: CASSLVAREAGANGLTF.